Described below is a single T cell receptor beta chain sequence and its context. Base qualities are not at hand, and no much larger clone is one base apart. CDR1 and CDR2 were assigned from the germline V gene (reference sequence) as GTSNPN and SVGIG. Inclusive of the bounding cysteine and phenylalanine, the CDR3 is 13 residues long. Solely the CDR3 DNA is kept, with 39 bases framed from the first base. V sheds 0 bases and J sheds 10 bases, leaving 10 bases between their ends. This sample was included in a study of T cells in tuberculosis listed by TCRdb under 2018. As for the study more broadly: In the study, CD1B tetramers and high-throughput TCR immunosequencing were combined to characterize T cells specific for the mycobacterial lipid antigen glucose monomycolate (GMM). General findings and caveats noted by the study authors: The stringent sort gate may have missed T cells binding the CD1B-GMM tetramer with low affinity.

After being thawed and rested overnight, PBMC were stained with GMM-loaded CD1B tetramer, a Live/Dead dye and anti-CD3, and were then sorted on a FACS Aria II. C32 glucose monomycolate purified from Rhodococcus equi was loaded onto CD1B tetramers. PBMC used for tetramer sorting had been depleted of CD14-expressing monocytes for a separate study before cryopreservation. From each donor, some 100,000 tetramer-negative cells were also sorted and analyzed side by side with the tetramer-positive cells. Antigen-specific T cells were sorted from a handful of healthy South African adults using GMM-loaded CD1B tetramers. Because TCR-alpha and TCR-beta chains were sequenced unpaired, no chain pairing information was available. TCR libraries were generated with the immunoSEQ multiplex PCR assay, using TCR-beta and/or TCR-alpha/delta assays for each sample. The Illumina high-throughput platform was used to sequence the amplified TCR libraries. Per the original workflow: Clustering and dimensionality reduction relied on pairwise TCRdist distances among GMM-specific receptors from T cells that were either sorted ex vivo or expanded in vitro. Sequence motifs defined by gene usage and CDR3 content were checked for enrichment by comparing tetramer-positive and tetramer-negative populations. TCRdb took over this immuneACCESS table, retaining in-frame rearrangements with V and J assigned. Such tables are incomplete; in checked studies, under half of the missing clones stem from an unresolved V gene, and the remainder is unexplained. That table supplies the V and J calls and clone size; D and trimming were determined from the DNA. The sample yields some 90,000 clones; around 90% were counted once. In total, the top ten clones hold 1.5% to 2% of the sample.

Rearrangement joined TRBV30 to TRBJ1-6, with the D gene not confidently named. This TCR was recovered from an adult woman with latent tuberculosis. The specimen sequenced was CD1b-GMM tetramer-negative cells sorted from PBMCs. Taken with the paper, the label for cell subset or site translates to: T cells not binding CD1B-GMM tetramer, sorted from same donor. The sequenced DNA: TGTGCCTGGAGTGTAGGAAGGAGCTCACCCCTCCACTTT. This sequence encodes CAWSVGRSSPLHF. Supplemented by the reference TRBV30 and TRBJ1-6 proteins around the CDR3, the complete variable domain is SQTIHQWPATLVQPVGSPLSLECTVEGTSNPNLYWYRQAAGRGLQLLFYSVGIGQISSEVPQNLSASRPQDRQFILSSKKLLLSDSGFYLCAWSVGRSSPLHFGNGTRLTVT.